At least ten counts were recorded for the clone carrying this TCR beta chain. As yet, its antigen is unknown. The sequence runs out 3 residues before the end of the CDR3; the remainder is reconstructed from the germline J gene. This sample was taken from a study of T cell clonality in common variable immunodeficiency. Whole-study results and caveats: T cell subpopulation sequencing would be needed to explain CVID clonality. CVID subjects had higher TCRbeta clonality than healthy controls, most marked in about a third.

This CDR3 is 15 amino acids long. Per the germline V gene, CDR1 is SGHTA and CDR2 is FQGNSA. V gave up 8 bases and J gave up 0 bases, with 15 bases separating them. Produced via immunoSEQ multiplex PCR; TCRdb's table is partial and in-frame only. The table lists some 38,000 clones, with no singletons. Sample: peripheral blood mononuclear cells. The V gene is TRBV7-2, the J gene TRBJ2-3; possibly TRBD2 for D (6 bases). This receptor was identified in a person aged 18 to 70 in good health. The covered CDR3 bases are TGTGCCAGCGCCGGGACTCGATCTAGCACAGATACG. Translated: CASAGTRSSTDT. The complete CDR3 reads CASAGTRSSTDTQYF.